The rows below give T cell receptor beta chains drawn from one sample of a study of T cell responses to AZD1222 COVID-19 vaccine. Sequencing used immunoSEQ multiplex PCR; TCRdb keeps in-frame clones, though not all of them. The data hold fewer than 150,000 clones, with about nine tenths observed a single time. The source was peripheral blood, collected on day 0 of AZD1222 vaccination. Receptor source: an adult in good health. The CDR3 runs from the conserved cysteine through the conserved F or W. A D gene is named only where the DNA matches it firmly. The size of a clone is reported for some rows only, either as once, few or many, or as a class for expanded clones.

j_call	clone_size	d_call	v_call	cdr3_nt	cdr3_aa
TRBJ1-2	-	-	TRBV5-1	TGCGCCAGCAGCTTGGTGGCAGGGGCTAACTATGGCTACACCTTC	CASSLVAGANYGYTF
TRBJ2-1	-	TRBD2	TRBV24-1	TGTGCCACCAGTGACCTGACTAGCGGGAGTGAGCAGTTCTTC	CATSDLTSGSEQFF
TRBJ1-5	-	-	TRBV21-1	TGTGCCAGCAGATCCAGAGCCCCGCAGGGCCACCAGCCCCAGCATTTT	CASRSRAPQGHQPQHF
TRBJ1-6	-	-	TRBV5-4	TGTGCTTCCGGGACTCATAATTCACCCCTCCACTTT	CASGTHNSPLHF
TRBJ2-2	-	-	TRBV7-2	TGTGCCAGCAGCTTAGATCCGGGGGCGAACACCGGGGAGCTGTTTTTT	CASSLDPGANTGELFF
TRBJ1-2	-	TRBD1	TRBV4-2	TGTGCCAGCAGCCAAGAAGACAGGGATGACTATGGCTACACCTTC	CASSQEDRDDYGYTF
TRBJ2-2	-	TRBD1	TRBV6-5	TGTGCCAGCAGTTACCATGGGACAGGGGGAACCGGGGAGCTGTTTTTT	CASSYHGTGGTGELFF
TRBJ1-2	-	-	TRBV7-2	TGTGCCAGCAGCTGGAATCAGGAGGCCACTTATGGCTACACCTTC	CASSWNQEATYGYTF
TRBJ1-3	once	-	TRBV5-6	TGTGCCAGCAGCTTGGAAGGGACTGGAAACACCATATATTTT	CASSLEGTGNTIYF
TRBJ2-7	-	TRBD2	TRBV7-8	TGTGCCAGCATCAAAGGGTCCAGCGGGATAATTTACGAGCAGTACTTC	CASIKGSSGIIYEQYF
TRBJ2-2	-	-	TRBV20-1	TGCAGTGCTAGTCGACTAGTGAACACCGGGGAGCTGTTTTTT	CSASRLVNTGELFF
TRBJ1-2	-	-	TRBV30	TGTGCCTGGAGCCAGGGCGGCGGCTACACCTTC	CAWSQGGGYTF
TRBJ1-3	-	-	TRBV21-1	TGTGCCAGCAGCAAAGCGAACTCTGGAAACACCATATATTTT	CASSKANSGNTIYF
TRBJ2-5	-	TRBD1	TRBV10-3	TGTGCCATCAGTGCAGGGGGCTACCAAGAGACCCAGTACTTC	CAISAGGYQETQYF
TRBJ2-7	-	-	TRBV30	TGTGCCTGGAGCGGAGGCTCCTACGAGCAGTACTTC	CAWSGGSYEQYF
TRBJ1-1	-	-	TRBV30	TGTGCCACCTCCACGGAGAAAGCTTTCTTT	CATSTEKAFF
TRBJ1-3	-	-	TRBV12-5	TGTGCTAGTGCCTCCACCAGCTCTGGAAACACCATATATTTT	CASASTSSGNTIYF
TRBJ1-1	-	-	TRBV5-5	TGTGCCAGCAGCTTCGGCCGGGAAGCTTTCTTT	CASSFGREAFF
TRBJ1-2	-	TRBD1	TRBV6-5	TGTGCCAGCCTTGACAGGGGGCTGGTTGGCTACACCTTC	CASLDRGLVGYTF
TRBJ2-2	-	-	TRBV3-1/TRBV3-2	TGTGCCAGCAGCCGGGTAGGCGGCACCGGGGAGCTGTTTTTT	CASSRVGGTGELFF
TRBJ2-2	-	-	TRBV9	TGTGCCAGCAGCGTAGTGCAGGACACCGGGGAGCTGTTTTTT	CASSVVQDTGELFF
TRBJ2-7	-	TRBD1	TRBV5-1	TGCGCCAGCAGCGTAGGGACAGGCCGCCTCTCCTACGAGCAGTACTTC	CASSVGTGRLSYEQYF